The present entry profiles one T cell receptor (beta chain) with its context. A single base separates this from a much larger clone, so it may be a read error. The conserved phenylalanine or tryptophan is not found at the CDR3 terminus, so this likely reflects a read error. TCRdb processed the 5' RACE reads anew with MiXCR; each CDR3 protein has one entry. The data show approximately 700,000 distinct CDR3 sequences, roughly 6% seen once. This sample was taken from a study of identical twins. The V gene lost 1 base and the J gene lost 7 bases, with 17 bases spanning the gap. Germline V gene sequence: CDR1 LNHNV, CDR2 YYDKDF (reference sequence). The CDR3 extends over 16 amino acids.

The receptor's source is a young man in good health. Material: naive T cells sorted from blood. The V call is TRBV15, the J call TRBJ2-1, with a weak D call TRBD2 (6 bases). The CDR3 DNA follows: TGTGCCACCAGCAGAGCGCTGGAATTTCGGGGGAATGAGCAGTTCATC. This encodes CATSRALEFRGNEQFI.